Included here is one T cell receptor (beta chain) sequence, with context. The antigen remains undetermined. From germline, CDR1 is PRHDT and CDR2 FYEKMQ (reference sequence). This CDR3 is built from 13 residues. V was pared by 5 bases and J by 1 base, with 8 bases between. Libraries were prepared by immunoSEQ multiplex PCR; TCRdb keeps only in-frame clonotypes and omits some of them. The sample shows around 80,000 clones, approximately 83% of them seen only once. These data belong to a study of T cell responses to AZD1222 COVID-19 vaccine. Study observations and caveats: The span of vaccine-associated CD4 TCRs extended across spike, with dominance at 160-218 and 743-854. Reports say nearly half of spike-specific TCRs go after unmutated variant regions. Baseline antibody screening turned up just a handful of seropositive AZD1222 recipients.

V is TRBV13 and J is TRBJ1-1, with D unclear. The clonotype comes from an adult who received the AZD1222 COVID-19 vaccine. This specimen was peripheral blood, taken 28 days after the second AZD1222 dose. The CDR3 reads CASSPQRNTEAFF. In DNA, the CDR3 is TGTGCCAGCAGCCCCCAGCGGAACACTGAAGCTTTCTTT.